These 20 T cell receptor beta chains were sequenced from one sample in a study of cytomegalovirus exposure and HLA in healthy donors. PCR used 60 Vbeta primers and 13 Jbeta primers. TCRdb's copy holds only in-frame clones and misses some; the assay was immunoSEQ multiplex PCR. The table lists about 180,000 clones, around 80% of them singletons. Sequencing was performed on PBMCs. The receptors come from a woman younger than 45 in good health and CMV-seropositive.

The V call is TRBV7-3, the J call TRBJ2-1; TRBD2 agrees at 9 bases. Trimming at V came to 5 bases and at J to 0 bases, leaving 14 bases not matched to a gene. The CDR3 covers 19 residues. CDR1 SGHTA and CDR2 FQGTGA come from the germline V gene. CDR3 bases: TGTGCCAGCAGCCCGCGGGGTAGCGGGGGCTCCAGCTCCTACAATGAGCAGTTCTTC. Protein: CASSPRGSGGSSSYNEQFF.

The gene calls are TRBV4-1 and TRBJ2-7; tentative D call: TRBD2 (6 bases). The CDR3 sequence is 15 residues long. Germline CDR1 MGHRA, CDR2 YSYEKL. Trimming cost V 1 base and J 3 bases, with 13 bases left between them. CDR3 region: CASSQGRVGGYEQYF. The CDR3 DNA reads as TGCGCCAGCAGCCAAGGCAGGGTCGGGGGCTACGAGCAGTACTTC.

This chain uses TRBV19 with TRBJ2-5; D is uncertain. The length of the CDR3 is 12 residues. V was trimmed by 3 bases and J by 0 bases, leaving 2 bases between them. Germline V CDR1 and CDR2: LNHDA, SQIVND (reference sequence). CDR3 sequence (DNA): TGTGCCAGTAGTATCGACCAAGAGACCCAGTACTTC. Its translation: CASSIDQETQYF.

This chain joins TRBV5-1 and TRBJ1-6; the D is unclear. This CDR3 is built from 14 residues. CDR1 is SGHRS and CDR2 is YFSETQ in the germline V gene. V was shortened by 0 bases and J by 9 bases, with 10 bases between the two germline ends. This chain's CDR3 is CASSLEQEGSPLHF. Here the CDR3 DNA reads TGCGCCAGCAGCTTGGAGCAGGAAGGTTCACCCCTCCACTTT.

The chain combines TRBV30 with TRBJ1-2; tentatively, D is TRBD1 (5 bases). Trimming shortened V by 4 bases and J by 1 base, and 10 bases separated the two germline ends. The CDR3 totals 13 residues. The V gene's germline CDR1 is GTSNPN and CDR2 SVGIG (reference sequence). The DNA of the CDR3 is TGTGCCTGGAACGGCAGGGATAACTATGGCTACACCTTC. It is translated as CAWNGRDNYGYTF.

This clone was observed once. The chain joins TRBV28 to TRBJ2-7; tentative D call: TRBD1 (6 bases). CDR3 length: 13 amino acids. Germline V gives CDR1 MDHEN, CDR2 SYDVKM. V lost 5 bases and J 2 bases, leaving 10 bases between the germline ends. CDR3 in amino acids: CASSPGQTYEQYF. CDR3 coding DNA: TGTGCCAGCAGTCCGGGACAAACCTACGAGCAGTACTTC. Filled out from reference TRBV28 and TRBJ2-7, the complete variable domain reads DVKVTQSSRYLVKRTGEKVFLECVQDMDHENMFWYRQDPGLGLRLIYFSYDVKMKEKGDIPEGYSVSREKKERFSLILESASTNQTSMYLCASSPGQTYEQYFGPGTRLTVT.

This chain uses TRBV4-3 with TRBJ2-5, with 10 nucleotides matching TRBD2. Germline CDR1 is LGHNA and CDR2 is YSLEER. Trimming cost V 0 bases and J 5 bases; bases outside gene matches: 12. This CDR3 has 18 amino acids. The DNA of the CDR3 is TGCGCCAGCAGCCAAGATCAGGGACTAGCGAGAGTGCAGGAGACCCAGTACTTC. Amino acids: CASSQDQGLARVQETQYF.

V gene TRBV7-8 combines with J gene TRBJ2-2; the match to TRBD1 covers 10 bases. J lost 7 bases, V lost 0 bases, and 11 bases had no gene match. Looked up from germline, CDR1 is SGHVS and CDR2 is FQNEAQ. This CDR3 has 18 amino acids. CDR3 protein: CASSLASGTGVFFGELFF. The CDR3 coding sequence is TGTGCCAGCAGCTTAGCATCCGGGACAGGGGTCTTTTTCGGGGAGCTGTTTTTT.

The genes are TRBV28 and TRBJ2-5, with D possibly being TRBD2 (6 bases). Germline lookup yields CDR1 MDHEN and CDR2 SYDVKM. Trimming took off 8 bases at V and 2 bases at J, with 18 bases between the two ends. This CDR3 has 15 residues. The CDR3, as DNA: TGTGCCAGCGCCGTGATCGGGACTTCGCAAGAGACCCAGTACTTC. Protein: CASAVIGTSQETQYF. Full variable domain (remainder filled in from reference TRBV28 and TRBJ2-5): DVKVTQSSRYLVKRTGEKVFLECVQDMDHENMFWYRQDPGLGLRLIYFSYDVKMKEKGDIPEGYSVSREKKERFSLILESASTNQTSMYLCASAVIGTSQETQYFGPGTRLLVL.

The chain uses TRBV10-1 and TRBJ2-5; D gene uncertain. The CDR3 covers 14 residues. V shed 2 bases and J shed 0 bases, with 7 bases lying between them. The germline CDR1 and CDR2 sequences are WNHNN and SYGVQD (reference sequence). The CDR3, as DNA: TGCGCCAGCAGTGAGAATCAGTACCAAGAGACCCAGTACTTC. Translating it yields CASSENQYQETQYF.

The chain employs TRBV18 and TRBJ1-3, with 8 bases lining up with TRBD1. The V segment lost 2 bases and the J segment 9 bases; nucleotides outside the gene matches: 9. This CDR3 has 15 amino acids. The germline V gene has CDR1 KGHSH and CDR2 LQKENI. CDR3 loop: CASSPGGQAYSTIYF. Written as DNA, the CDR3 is TGTGCCAGCTCACCAGGGGGACAGGCTTATAGCACCATATATTTT.

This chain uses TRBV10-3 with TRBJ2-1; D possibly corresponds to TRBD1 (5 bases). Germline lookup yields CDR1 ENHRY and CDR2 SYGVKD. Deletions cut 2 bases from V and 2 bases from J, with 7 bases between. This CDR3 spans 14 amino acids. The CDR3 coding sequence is TGTGCCATCAGTGAGCGGACAACCTACAATGAGCAGTTCTTC. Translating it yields CAISERTTYNEQFF.

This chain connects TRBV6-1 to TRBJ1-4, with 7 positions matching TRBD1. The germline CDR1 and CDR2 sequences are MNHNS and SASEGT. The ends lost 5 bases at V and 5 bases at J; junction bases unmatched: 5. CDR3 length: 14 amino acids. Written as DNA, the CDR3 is TGTGCCAGCAGTTCACAGGGGCAGAATGAAAAACTGTTTTTT. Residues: CASSSQGQNEKLFF.

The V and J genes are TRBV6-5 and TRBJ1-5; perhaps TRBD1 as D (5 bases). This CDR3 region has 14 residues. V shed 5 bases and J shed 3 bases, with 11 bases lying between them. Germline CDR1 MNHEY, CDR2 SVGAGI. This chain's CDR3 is CASSPDTDNQPQHF. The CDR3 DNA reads TGTGCCAGCAGTCCGGACACCGACAATCAGCCCCAGCATTTT.

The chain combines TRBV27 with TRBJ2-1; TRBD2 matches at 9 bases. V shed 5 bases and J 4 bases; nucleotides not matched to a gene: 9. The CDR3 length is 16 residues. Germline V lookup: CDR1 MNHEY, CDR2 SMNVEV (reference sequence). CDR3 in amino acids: CASSLPPSGAYNEQFF. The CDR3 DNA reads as TGTGCCAGCAGTCTCCCCCCTAGCGGGGCTTACAATGAGCAGTTCTTC.

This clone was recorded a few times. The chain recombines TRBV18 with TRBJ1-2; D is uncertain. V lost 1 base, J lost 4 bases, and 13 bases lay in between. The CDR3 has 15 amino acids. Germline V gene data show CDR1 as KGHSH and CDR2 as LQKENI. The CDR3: CASSPLQAVSYGYTF. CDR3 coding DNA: TGTGCCAGCTCACCACTCCAAGCTGTAAGCTATGGCTACACCTTC.

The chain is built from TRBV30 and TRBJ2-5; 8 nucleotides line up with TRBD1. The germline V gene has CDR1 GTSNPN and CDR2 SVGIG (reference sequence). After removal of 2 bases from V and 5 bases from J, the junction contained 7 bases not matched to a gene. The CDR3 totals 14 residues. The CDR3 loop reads CAWSMAGGRETQYF. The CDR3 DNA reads TGTGCCTGGAGTATGGCAGGGGGCAGGGAGACCCAGTACTTC.

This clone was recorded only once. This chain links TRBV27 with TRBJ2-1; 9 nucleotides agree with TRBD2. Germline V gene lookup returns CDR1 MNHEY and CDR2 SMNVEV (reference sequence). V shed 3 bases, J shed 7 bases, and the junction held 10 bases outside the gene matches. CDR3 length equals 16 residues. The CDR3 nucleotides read TGTGCCAGCAGTTTTAGGCGGGGGGGCCCCAGAAATGAGCAGTTCTTC. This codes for CASSFRRGGPRNEQFF.

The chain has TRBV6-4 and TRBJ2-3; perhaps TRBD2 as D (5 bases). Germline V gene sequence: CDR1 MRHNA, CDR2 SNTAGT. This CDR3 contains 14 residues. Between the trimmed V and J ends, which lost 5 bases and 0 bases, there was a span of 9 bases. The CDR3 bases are TGTGCCAGCAGTACAAGCGGAAGCACAGATACGCAGTATTTT. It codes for CASSTSGSTDTQYF.

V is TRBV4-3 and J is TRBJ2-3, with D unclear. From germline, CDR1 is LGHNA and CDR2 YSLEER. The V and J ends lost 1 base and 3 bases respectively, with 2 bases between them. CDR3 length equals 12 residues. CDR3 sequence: CASSQATDTQYF. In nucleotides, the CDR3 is TGCGCCAGCAGCCAAGCGACAGATACGCAGTATTTT.